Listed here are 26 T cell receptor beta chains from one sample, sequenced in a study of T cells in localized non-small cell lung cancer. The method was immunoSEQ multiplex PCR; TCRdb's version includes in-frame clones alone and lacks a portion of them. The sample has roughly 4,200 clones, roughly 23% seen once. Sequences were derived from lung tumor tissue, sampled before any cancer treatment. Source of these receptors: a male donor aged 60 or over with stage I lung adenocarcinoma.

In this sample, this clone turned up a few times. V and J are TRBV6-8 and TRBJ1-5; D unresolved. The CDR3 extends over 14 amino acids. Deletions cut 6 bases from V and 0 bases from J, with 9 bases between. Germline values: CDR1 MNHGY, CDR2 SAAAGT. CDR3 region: CASRSLYSNQPQHF. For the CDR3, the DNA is TGTGCCAGCAGATCGCTTTATAGCAATCAGCCCCAGCATTTT.

The CDR3 loop is CASSPGTVEETQYF. CDR3 DNA sequence: TGTGCCAGCAGCCCCGGGACCGTCGAAGAGACCCAGTACTTC. This chain links TRBV28 with TRBJ2-5; either TRBD1 or TRBD2 may supply D (5 bases each). The germline V gene encodes CDR1 MDHEN and CDR2 SYDVKM. Trimming removed 6 bases from V and 3 bases from J, with 14 bases in between. This CDR3 is built from 14 residues.

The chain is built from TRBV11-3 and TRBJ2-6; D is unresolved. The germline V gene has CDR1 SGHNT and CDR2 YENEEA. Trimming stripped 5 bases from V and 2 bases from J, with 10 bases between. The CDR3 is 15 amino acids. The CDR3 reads CASSTPEAGANVLTF. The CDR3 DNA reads TGTGCCAGCAGCACCCCAGAGGCTGGGGCCAACGTCCTGACTTTC.

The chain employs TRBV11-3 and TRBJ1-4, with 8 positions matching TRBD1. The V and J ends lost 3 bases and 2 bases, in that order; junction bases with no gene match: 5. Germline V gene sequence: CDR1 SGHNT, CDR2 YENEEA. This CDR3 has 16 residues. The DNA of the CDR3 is TGTGCCAGCAGCTTTTTTCGACAGGGGACTAATGAAAAACTGTTTTTT. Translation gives CASSFFRQGTNEKLFF.

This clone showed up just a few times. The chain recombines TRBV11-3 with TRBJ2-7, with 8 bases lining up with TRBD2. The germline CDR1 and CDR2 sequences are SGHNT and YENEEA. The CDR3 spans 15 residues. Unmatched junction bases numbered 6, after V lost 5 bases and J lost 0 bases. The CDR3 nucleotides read TGTGCCAGCAGCCAAGCCGGGACTAGCTCCTACGAGCAGTACTTC. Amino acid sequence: CASSQAGTSSYEQYF. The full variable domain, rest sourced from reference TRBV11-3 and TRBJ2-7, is EAGVVQSPRYKIIEKKQPVAFWCNPISGHNTLYWYLQNLGQGPELLIRYENEEAVDDSQLPKDRFSAERLKGVDSTLKIQPAELGDSAVYLCASSQAGTSSYEQYFGPGTRLTVT.

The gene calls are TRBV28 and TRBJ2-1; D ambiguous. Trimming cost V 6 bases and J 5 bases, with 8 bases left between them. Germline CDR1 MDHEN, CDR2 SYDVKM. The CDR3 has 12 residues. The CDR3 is CASSPPDNEQFF. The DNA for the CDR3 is TGTGCCAGCAGCCCCCCGGACAATGAGCAGTTCTTC.

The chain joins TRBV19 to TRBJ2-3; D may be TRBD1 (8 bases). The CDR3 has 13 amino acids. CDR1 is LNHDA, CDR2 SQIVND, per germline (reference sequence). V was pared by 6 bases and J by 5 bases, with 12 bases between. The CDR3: CASSNRGGDTQYF. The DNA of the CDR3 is TGTGCCAGTAGCAACAGGGGGGGAGATACGCAGTATTTT.

Written as DNA, the CDR3 is TGTGCCAGCAGCTCGGTTAGATACACTGAAGCTTTCTTT. Its translation: CASSSVRYTEAFF. The J gene is TRBJ1-1, the V gene TRBV7-2; D remains unclear. Between the trimmed V and J ends, which lost 4 bases and 3 bases, there was a span of 9 bases. CDR3 length: 13 residues. Per germline, CDR1 SGHTA and CDR2 FQGNSA.

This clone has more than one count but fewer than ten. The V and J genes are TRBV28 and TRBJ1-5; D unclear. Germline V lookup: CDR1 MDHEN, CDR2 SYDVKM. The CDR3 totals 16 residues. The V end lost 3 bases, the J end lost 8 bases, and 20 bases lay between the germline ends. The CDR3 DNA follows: TGTGCCAGCAGTTTCGACCTACACGGAGGAGCTGAGCCCCAGCATTTT. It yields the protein CASSFDLHGGAEPQHF.

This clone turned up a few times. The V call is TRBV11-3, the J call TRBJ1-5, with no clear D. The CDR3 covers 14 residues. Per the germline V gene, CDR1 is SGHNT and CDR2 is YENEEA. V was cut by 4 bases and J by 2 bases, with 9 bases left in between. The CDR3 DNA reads TGTGCCAGCAGCTCGGACTGGGGCAATCAGCCCCAGCATTTT. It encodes CASSSDWGNQPQHF.

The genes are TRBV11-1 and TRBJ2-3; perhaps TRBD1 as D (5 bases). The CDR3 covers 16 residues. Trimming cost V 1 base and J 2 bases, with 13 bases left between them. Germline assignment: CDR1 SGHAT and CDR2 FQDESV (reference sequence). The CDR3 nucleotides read TGTGCCAGCAGCTTAGGTGGGGCCTTAATCACAGATACGCAGTATTTT. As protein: CASSLGGALITDTQYF.

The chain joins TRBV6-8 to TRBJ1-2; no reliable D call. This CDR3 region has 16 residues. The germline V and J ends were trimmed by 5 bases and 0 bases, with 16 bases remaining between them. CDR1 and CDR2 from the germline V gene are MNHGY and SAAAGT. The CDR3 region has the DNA TGTGCCAGCAGTCTGTCCCGGGGAACGGCTAACTATGGCTACACCTTC. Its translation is CASSLSRGTANYGYTF.

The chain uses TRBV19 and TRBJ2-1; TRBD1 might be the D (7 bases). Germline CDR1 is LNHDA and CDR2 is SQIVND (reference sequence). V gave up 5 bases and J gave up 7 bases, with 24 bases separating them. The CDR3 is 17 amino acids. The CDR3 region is CASSRYPEGARRNEQFF. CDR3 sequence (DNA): TGTGCCAGTAGTCGCTACCCGGAGGGGGCGCGTCGGAATGAGCAGTTCTTC.

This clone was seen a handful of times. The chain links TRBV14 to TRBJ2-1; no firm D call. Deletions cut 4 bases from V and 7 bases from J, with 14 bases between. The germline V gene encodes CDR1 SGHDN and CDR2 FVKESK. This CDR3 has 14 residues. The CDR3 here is CASSPIMEGNEQFF. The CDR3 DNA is TGTGCCAGCAGCCCGATTATGGAAGGGAATGAGCAGTTCTTC. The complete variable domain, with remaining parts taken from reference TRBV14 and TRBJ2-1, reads EAGVTQFPSHSVIEKGQTVTLRCDPISGHDNLYWYRRVMGKEIKFLLHFVKESKQDESGMPNNRFLAERTGGTYSTLKVQPAELEDSGVYFCASSPIMEGNEQFFGPGTRLTVL.

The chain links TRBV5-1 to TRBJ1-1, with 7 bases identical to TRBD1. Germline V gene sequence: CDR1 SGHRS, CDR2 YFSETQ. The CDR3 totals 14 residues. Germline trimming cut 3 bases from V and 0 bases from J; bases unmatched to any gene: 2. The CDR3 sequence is CASSSTGLNTEAFF. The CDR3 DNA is TGCGCCAGCAGCTCGACAGGGCTGAACACTGAAGCTTTCTTT.

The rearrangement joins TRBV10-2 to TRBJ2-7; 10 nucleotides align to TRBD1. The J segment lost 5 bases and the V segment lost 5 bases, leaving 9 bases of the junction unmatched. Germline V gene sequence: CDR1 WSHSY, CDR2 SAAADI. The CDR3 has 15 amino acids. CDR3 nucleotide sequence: TGCGCCAGCAGTCAACGGGACAGGGGTTTCCACGAGCAGTACTTC. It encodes CASSQRDRGFHEQYF.

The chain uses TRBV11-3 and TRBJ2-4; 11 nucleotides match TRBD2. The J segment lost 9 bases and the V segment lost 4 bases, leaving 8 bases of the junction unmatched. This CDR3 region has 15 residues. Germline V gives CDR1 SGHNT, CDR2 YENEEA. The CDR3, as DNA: TGTGCCAGCAGCTATATAGCGGGGGGGCCGGGCATTCAGTACTTC. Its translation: CASSYIAGGPGIQYF.

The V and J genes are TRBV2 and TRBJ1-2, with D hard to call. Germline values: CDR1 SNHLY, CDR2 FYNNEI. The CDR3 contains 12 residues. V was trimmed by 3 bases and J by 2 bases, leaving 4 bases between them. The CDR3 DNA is TGTGCCAGCAGTGAGGCGAACTATGGCTACACCTTC. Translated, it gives CASSEANYGYTF.

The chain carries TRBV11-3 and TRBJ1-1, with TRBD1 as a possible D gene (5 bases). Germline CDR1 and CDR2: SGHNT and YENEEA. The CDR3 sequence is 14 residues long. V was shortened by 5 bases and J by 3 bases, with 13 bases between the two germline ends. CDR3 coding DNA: TGTGCCAGCAGCGTATCCGGGACGGACACTGAAGCTTTCTTT. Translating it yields CASSVSGTDTEAFF.

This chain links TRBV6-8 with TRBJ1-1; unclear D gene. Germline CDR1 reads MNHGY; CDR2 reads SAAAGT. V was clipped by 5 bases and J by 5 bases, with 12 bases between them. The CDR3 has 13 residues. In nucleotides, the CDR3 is TGTGCCAGCAGTACAGAAGCGGGGACTGAAGCTTTCTTT. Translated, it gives CASSTEAGTEAFF.

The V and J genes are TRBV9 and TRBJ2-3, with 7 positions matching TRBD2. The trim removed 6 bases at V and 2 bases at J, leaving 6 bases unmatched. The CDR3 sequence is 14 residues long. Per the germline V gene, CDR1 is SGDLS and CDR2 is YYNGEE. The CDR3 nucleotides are TGTGCCAGCAATGGAGCGGGGAACACAGATACGCAGTATTTT. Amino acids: CASNGAGNTDTQYF.

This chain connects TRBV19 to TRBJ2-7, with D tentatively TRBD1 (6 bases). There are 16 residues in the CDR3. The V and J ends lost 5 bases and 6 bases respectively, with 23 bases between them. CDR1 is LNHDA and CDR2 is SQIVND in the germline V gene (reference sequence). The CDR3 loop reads CASSAISRAGVSEQYF. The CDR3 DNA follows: TGTGCCAGTAGTGCGATTAGTCGTGCAGGGGTCTCCGAGCAGTACTTC.

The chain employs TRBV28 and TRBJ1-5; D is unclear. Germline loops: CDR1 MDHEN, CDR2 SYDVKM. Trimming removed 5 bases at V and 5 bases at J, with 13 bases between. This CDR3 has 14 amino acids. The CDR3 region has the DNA TGTGCCAGCAGTCCCCCGGACCGATATCAGCCCCAGCATTTT. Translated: CASSPPDRYQPQHF.

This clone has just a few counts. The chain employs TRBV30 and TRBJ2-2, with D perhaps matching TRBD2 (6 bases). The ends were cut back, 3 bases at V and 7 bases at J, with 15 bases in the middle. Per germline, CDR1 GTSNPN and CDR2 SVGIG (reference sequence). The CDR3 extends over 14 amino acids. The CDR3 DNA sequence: TGTGCCTGGAGGCGGGGTCTAGTTGGCGGGGAGCTGTTTTTT. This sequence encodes CAWRRGLVGGELFF.

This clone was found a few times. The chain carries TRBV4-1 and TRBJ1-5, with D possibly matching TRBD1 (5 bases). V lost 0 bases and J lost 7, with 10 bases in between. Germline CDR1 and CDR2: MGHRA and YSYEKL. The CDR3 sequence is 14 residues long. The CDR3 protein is CASSQEGVVQPQHF. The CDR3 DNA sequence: TGCGCCAGCAGCCAAGAAGGGGTGGTACAGCCCCAGCATTTT.

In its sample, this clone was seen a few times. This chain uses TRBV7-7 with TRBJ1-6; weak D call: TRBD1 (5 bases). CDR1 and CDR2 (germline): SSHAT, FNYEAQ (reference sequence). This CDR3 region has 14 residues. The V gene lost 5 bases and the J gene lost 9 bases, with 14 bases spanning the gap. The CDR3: CASSPQGGGSPLHF. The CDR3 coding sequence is TGTGCCAGCAGCCCCCAGGGAGGAGGTTCACCCCTCCACTTT.